The 17 T cell receptor beta chains below all came from one sample that was sequenced in a study of CD8+ T cells in alopecia areata. This sample's treatment: oral pan-JAK inhibitor, 5-10 mg twice daily. Sequencing templates came from extracted RNA that was reverse transcribed into cDNA. Some clones are missing from TCRdb's copy, which holds only in-frame ones; the method was immunoSEQ multiplex PCR. Of about 210,000 clones listed, roughly 40% were seen once; the top ten hold approximately 2.4%. This specimen was CD4+ T cells sorted from blood, taken at roughly week 38, from a patient treated with tofacitinib. These receptor sequences come from a human donor with alopecia areata.

The V call is TRBV27, the J call TRBJ1-1; 7 nucleotides line up with TRBD1. The CDR3 loop spans 15 amino acids. V gave up 5 bases and J gave up 0 bases; unmatched junction bases: 6. Germline assignment: CDR1 MNHEY and CDR2 SMNVEV (reference sequence). CDR3 sequence: CASSTTGLMNTEAFF. CDR3 DNA: TGTGCCAGCAGTACGACAGGGCTAATGAACACTGAAGCTTTCTTT.

V gene TRBV18 combines with J gene TRBJ2-3, with TRBD1 matching over 7 bases. Per the germline V gene, CDR1 is KGHSH and CDR2 is LQKENI. V gave up 4 bases and J gave up 4 bases; unmatched junction bases: 5. This CDR3 has 14 residues. The CDR3 loop reads CASSRQGAADTQYF. CDR3 in DNA: TGTGCCAGCTCACGACAGGGTGCAGCAGATACGCAGTATTTT. Together with reference TRBV18 and TRBJ2-3, the CDR3 gives the full variable domain: NAGVMQNPRHLVRRRGQEARLRCSPMKGHSHVYWYRQLPEEGLKFMVYLQKENIIDESGMPKERFSAEFPKEGPSILRIQQVVRGDSAAYFCASSRQGAADTQYFGPGTRLTVL.

The genes are TRBV30 and TRBJ1-2, with TRBD1 matching over 8 bases. This CDR3 contains 13 residues. With V trimmed by 5 bases and J by 7 bases, 9 bases remained unmatched. Germline assignment: CDR1 GTSNPN and CDR2 SVGIG (reference sequence). The CDR3 loop reads CAWGDRWGRGYTF. The CDR3 DNA is TGTGCCTGGGGGGACAGGTGGGGCCGTGGCTACACCTTC.

The table lists this clone with a few counts. The chain carries TRBV19 and TRBJ2-3, with D possibly TRBD1 on 6 matching bases. Germline values: CDR1 LNHDA, CDR2 SQIVND (reference sequence). V lost 4 bases to trimming and J lost 7 bases, with 18 bases between them. The length of the CDR3 is 15 residues. The CDR3 reads CASSSPGRGSHTQYF. In DNA, the CDR3 is TGTGCCAGTAGTAGTCCCGGCAGGGGATCCCATACGCAGTATTTT.

The chain employs TRBV7-9 and TRBJ1-2; 10 positions match TRBD1. Germline trimming cut 5 bases from V and 4 bases from J; bases unmatched to any gene: 10. Germline CDR1 SEHNR, CDR2 FQNEAQ (reference sequence). This CDR3 spans 16 amino acids. The CDR3 region has the DNA TGTGCCAGCAGCCTGCTGGGGACAGGGGCGATCTATGGCTACACCTTC. It specifies CASSLLGTGAIYGYTF. Variable domain in full (rest from reference TRBV7-9 and TRBJ1-2): DTGVSQNPRHKITKRGQNVTFRCDPISEHNRLYWYRQTLGQGPEFLTYFQNEAQLEKSRLLSDRFSAERPKGSFSTLEIQRTEQGDSAMYLCASSLLGTGAIYGYTFGSGTRLTVV.

This clone was seen more than once but under ten times. The chain links TRBV6-5 to TRBJ2-3, with 10 bases matching TRBD2. Trimming cost V 8 bases and J 6 bases; bases outside gene matches: 11. Germline lookup yields CDR1 MNHEY and CDR2 SVGAGI. CDR3 length: 15 residues. CDR3 residues: CASAAGLAGADTQYF. The CDR3 DNA reads as TGTGCCAGCGCCGCCGGGCTAGCGGGAGCGGATACGCAGTATTTT.

The V and J genes are TRBV18 and TRBJ2-6, with D possibly TRBD2 on 6 matching bases. This CDR3 spans 16 amino acids. Between the trimmed V and J ends, which lost 5 bases and 4 bases, there was a span of 15 bases. The germline CDR1 and CDR2 sequences are KGHSH and LQKENI. The CDR3 nucleotides are TGTGCCAGCTCAGGGGACTCAGGGACCGGGGCCAACGTCCTGACTTTC. This sequence encodes CASSGDSGTGANVLTF.

The chain has TRBV6-5 and TRBJ2-1; D remains unclear. This CDR3 has 14 amino acids. Trimming left V 5 bases short and J 3 bases short, with 11 bases between. Germline V gene lookup returns CDR1 MNHEY and CDR2 SVGAGI. This CDR3 reads CASSPGLGYNEQFF. The DNA for the CDR3 is TGTGCCAGCAGTCCGGGCTTAGGCTACAATGAGCAGTTCTTC.

CDR3 sequence (DNA): TGTGCCAGCTCACCCCGACTAGCGGAAACCTACGAGCAGTACTTC. Translating gives CASSPRLAETYEQYF. V usage is TRBV18 and J usage is TRBJ2-7; TRBD2 matches at 9 bases. The V gene's germline CDR1 is KGHSH and CDR2 LQKENI. V trimming: 3 bases; J trimming: 2 bases; junction bases outside the gene matches: 5. The CDR3 runs to 15 residues.

The gene calls are TRBV5-1 and TRBJ1-2, with D possibly TRBD1 on 5 matching bases. V was trimmed by 4 bases and J by 7 bases, leaving 14 bases between them. This CDR3 is 13 amino acids long. The V gene's germline CDR1 is SGHRS and CDR2 YFSETQ. The CDR3 sequence: CASSPLGDLGYTF. CDR3 nucleotide sequence: TGCGCCAGCAGCCCATTAGGGGATCTTGGCTACACCTTC. Full variable domain (missing parts from reference TRBV5-1 and TRBJ1-2): KAGVTQTPRYLIKTRGQQVTLSCSPISGHRSVSWYQQTPGQGLQFLFEYFSETQRNKGNFPGRFSGRQFSNSRSEMNVSTLELGDSALYLCASSPLGDLGYTFGSGTRLTVV.

This clone has only a few counts. This chain connects TRBV7-9 to TRBJ1-4, with 9 bases fitting TRBD1. This CDR3 has 16 amino acids. Trimming cost V 0 bases and J 7 bases; bases outside gene matches: 6. Germline values: CDR1 SEHNR, CDR2 FQNEAQ (reference sequence). The CDR3: CASSLAGGQGREKLFF. DNA of the CDR3: TGTGCCAGCAGCTTAGCGGGCGGACAGGGGCGTGAAAAACTGTTTTTT.

The chain's CDR3 is CASSLRQDGYEQYF. The CDR3 DNA is TGTGCCAGCAGTTTGAGGCAGGACGGCTACGAGCAGTACTTC. V and J are TRBV27 and TRBJ2-7; D is unresolved. The V gene lost 3 bases and the J gene lost 3 bases, with 12 bases spanning the gap. CDR3 length equals 14 residues. Per germline, CDR1 MNHEY and CDR2 SMNVEV (reference sequence).

This clone appeared a few times. The chain links TRBV5-1 to TRBJ2-4; 10 bases are a match to TRBD1. The germline CDR1 and CDR2 sequences are SGHRS and YFSETQ. The junction had 6 bases not matched to a gene; V was cut back by 4 bases and J by 5 bases. The CDR3 length is 15 residues. The CDR3 DNA reads as TGCGCCAGCAGCCTGGCCGGGACAGGGGAAAACATTCAGTACTTC. This sequence encodes CASSLAGTGENIQYF.

This clone was detected a few times. The chain carries TRBV29-1 and TRBJ2-7, with D possibly TRBD1 on 6 matching bases. Trimming removed 7 bases from V and 5 bases from J, with 18 bases in between. CDR3 length: 13 residues. Per germline, CDR1 SQVTM and CDR2 ANQGSEA. The CDR3 nucleotides are TGCAGCGGCTGGGCCACAGGGTTCAACGAGCAGTACTTC. Its translation is CSGWATGFNEQYF.

There are a few counts of this clone. A far larger clone differs by one base, so this is likely a read error. The rearrangement joins TRBV9 to TRBJ1-2; the match to TRBD1 covers 7 bases. The CDR3 is made up of 13 amino acids. Germline lookup yields CDR1 SGDLS and CDR2 YYNGEE. The junction had 0 bases not matched to a gene; V was cut back by 2 bases and J by 2 bases. The CDR3 loop is CASSVTGNYGYTF. CDR3 nucleotide sequence: TGTGCCAGCAGCGTGACAGGGAACTATGGCTACACCTTC. The complete variable domain, with remaining parts taken from reference TRBV9 and TRBJ1-2, reads DSGVTQTPKHLITATGQRVTLRCSPRSGDLSVYWYQQSLDQGLQFLIQYYNGEERAKGNILERFSAQQFPDLHSELNLSSLELGDSALYFCASSVTGNYGYTFGSGTRLTVV.

The chain carries TRBV15 and TRBJ2-3, with a possible D match to TRBD1 (6 bases). This CDR3 spans 13 amino acids. Germline values: CDR1 LNHNV, CDR2 YYDKDF (reference sequence). V lost 2 bases to trimming and J lost 6 bases, with 9 bases between them. The CDR3 DNA reads as TGTGCCACCAGCAGAATGGGGGCGGATACGCAGTATTTT. It yields the protein CATSRMGADTQYF.

The rearrangement links TRBV19 to TRBJ2-1, with 7 positions matching TRBD2. The CDR3 covers 13 residues. Germline CDR1 and CDR2: LNHDA and SQIVND (reference sequence). V lost 6 bases, J lost 12 bases, and 11 bases stayed unmatched. CDR3 coding DNA: TGTGCCAGTAGGAGGGACTTCCGGGGGGTGCAGTTCTTC. This translates into CASRRDFRGVQFF.